The clone carrying this T cell receptor beta chain has a single count. Its antigen is unknown. The length of the CDR3 is 15 residues. Trimming left V 0 bases short and J 5 bases short, with 11 bases between. Germline V gene lookup returns CDR1 KGHSH and CDR2 LQKENI. The method was immunoSEQ multiplex PCR; TCRdb's version includes in-frame clones alone and lacks a portion of them. The data contain about 120,000 clones, roughly 91% of them singletons. The sample originates from a study of T cell responses to AZD1222 COVID-19 vaccine. Whole-study results and caveats: Targets within unmutated variant regions were reportedly found for nearly half of spike-specific TCRs.

This sequence joins TRBV18 and TRBJ2-1; the D call may be TRBD1 or TRBD2 (6 bases each). The input for sequencing was peripheral blood, taken on day 0 of AZD1222 vaccination. The source is an adult in good health. DNA of the CDR3: TGTGCCAGCTCACCACCGGGGGGCATCGACAATGAGCAGTTCTTC. Encoded protein: CASSPPGGIDNEQFF.